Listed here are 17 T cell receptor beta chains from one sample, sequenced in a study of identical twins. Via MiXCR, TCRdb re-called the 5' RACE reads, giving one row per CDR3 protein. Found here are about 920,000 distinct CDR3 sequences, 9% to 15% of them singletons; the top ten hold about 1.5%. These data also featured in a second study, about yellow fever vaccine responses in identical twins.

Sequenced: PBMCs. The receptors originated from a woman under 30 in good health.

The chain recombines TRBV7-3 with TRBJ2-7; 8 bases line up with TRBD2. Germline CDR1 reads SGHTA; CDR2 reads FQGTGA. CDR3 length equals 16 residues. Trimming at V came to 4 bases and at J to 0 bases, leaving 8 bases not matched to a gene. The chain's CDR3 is CASSSMASGSSYEQYF. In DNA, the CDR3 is TGTGCCAGCAGCTCAATGGCGAGCGGGAGCTCCTACGAGCAGTACTTC.

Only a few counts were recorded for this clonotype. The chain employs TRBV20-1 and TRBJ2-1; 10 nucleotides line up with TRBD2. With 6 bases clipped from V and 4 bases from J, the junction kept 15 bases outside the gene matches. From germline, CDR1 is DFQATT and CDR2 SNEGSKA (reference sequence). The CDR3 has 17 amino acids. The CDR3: CSAPRRTSGFLYNEQFF. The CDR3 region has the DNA TGCAGTGCGCCGAGGAGGACTAGCGGTTTCCTTTACAATGAGCAGTTCTTC.

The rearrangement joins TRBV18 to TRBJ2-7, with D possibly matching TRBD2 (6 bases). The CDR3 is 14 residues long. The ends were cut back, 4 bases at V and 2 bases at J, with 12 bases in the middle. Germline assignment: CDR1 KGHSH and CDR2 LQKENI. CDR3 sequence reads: CASSRPSAPYEQYF. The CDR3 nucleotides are TGTGCCAGCTCACGTCCTAGCGCGCCCTACGAGCAGTACTTC.

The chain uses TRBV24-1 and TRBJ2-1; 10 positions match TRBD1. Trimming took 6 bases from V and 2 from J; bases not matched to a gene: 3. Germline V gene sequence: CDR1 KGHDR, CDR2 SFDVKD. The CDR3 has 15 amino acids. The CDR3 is CATSSGQGPYNEQFF. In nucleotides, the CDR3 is TGTGCCACCAGTTCGGGACAGGGGCCCTACAATGAGCAGTTCTTC.

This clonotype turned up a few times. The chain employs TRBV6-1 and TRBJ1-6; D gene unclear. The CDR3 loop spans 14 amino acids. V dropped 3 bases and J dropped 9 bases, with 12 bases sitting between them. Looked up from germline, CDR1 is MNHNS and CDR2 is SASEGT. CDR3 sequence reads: CASSDFGRASPLHF. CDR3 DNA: TGTGCCAGCAGTGACTTTGGGCGGGCTTCACCCCTCCACTTT.

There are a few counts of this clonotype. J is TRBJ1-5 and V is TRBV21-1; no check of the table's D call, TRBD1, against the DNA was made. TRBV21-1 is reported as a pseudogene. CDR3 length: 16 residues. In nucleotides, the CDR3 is TGTGCCAGCAGCAAAAAGGACAGGACAAGCAATCAGCCCCAGCATTTT. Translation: CASSKKDRTSNQPQHF.

CDR3 DNA: TGTGCCAGCAGCACCGCACCTGGGGGCCGGCGGAGCTCCTACGAGCAGTACTTC. Translation gives CASSTAPGGRRSSYEQYF. V is TRBV27 and J is TRBJ2-7; perhaps TRBD1 as D (6 bases). V lost 6 bases and J 0 bases, leaving 24 bases between the germline ends. There are 18 residues in the CDR3. Germline loops: CDR1 MNHEY, CDR2 SMNVEV (reference sequence).

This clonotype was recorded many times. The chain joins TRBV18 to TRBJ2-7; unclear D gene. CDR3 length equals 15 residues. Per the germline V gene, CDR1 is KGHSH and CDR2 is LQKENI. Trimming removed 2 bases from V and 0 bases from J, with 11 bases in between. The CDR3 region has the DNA TGTGCCAGCTCACCAACCGCCTCCCCCTCCTACGAGCAGTACTTC. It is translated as CASSPTASPSYEQYF. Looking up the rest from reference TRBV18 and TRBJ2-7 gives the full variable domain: NAGVMQNPRHLVRRRGQEARLRCSPMKGHSHVYWYRQLPEEGLKFMVYLQKENIIDESGMPKERFSAEFPKEGPSILRIQQVVRGDSAAYFCASSPTASPSYEQYFGPGTRLTVT.

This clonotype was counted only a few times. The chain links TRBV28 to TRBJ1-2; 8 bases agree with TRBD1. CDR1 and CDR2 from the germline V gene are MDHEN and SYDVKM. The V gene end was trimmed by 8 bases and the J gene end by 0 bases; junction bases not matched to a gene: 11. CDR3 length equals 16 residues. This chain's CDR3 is CASGLAGGYSNYGYTF. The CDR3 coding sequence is TGTGCCAGCGGATTGGCAGGGGGCTACTCTAACTATGGCTACACCTTC.

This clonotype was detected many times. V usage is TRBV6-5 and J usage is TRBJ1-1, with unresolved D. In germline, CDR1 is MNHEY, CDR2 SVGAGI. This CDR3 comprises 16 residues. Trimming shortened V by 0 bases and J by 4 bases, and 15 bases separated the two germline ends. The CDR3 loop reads CASSYSNYGEGTEAFF. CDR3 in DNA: TGTGCCAGCAGTTACTCAAACTACGGAGAGGGCACTGAAGCTTTCTTT.

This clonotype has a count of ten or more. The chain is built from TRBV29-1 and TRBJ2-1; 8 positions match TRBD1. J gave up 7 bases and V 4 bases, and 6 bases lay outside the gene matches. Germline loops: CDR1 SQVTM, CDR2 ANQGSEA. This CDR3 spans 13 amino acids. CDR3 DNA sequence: TGCAGCGTTGGAGCAGGGGGCACGAATGAGCAGTTCTTC. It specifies CSVGAGGTNEQFF.

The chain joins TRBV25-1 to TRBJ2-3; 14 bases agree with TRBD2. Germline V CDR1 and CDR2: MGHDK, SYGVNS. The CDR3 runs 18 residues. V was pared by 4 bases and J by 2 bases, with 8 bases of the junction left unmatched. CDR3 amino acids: CASSGSGTSGSPTDTQYF. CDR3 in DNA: TGTGCCAGCAGTGGCTCCGGGACTAGCGGGAGCCCCACAGATACGCAGTATTTT.

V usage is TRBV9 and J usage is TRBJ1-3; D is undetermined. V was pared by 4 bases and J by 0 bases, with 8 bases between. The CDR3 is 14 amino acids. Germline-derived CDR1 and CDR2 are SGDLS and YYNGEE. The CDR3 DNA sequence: TGTGCCAGCAGCCCCCCTCTCTCTGGAAACACCATATATTTT. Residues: CASSPPLSGNTIYF.

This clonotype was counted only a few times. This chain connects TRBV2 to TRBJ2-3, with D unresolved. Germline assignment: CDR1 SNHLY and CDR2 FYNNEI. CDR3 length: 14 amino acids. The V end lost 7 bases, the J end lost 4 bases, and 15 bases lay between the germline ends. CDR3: CASKHRPTADTQYF. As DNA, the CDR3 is TGTGCCAGCAAGCACCGTCCCACGGCAGATACGCAGTATTTT. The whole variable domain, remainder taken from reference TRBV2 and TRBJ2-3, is EPEVTQTPSHQVTQMGQEVILRCVPISNHLYFYWYRQILGQKVEFLVSFYNNEISEKSEIFDDQFSVERPDGSNFTLKIRSTKLEDSAMYFCASKHRPTADTQYFGPGTRLTVL.

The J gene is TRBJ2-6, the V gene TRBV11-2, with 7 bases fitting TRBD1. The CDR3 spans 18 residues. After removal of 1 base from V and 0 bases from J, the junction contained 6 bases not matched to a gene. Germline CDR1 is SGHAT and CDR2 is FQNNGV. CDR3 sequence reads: CASSLGGTASSGANVLTF. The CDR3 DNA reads TGTGCCAGCAGCTTAGGAGGGACAGCGAGCTCTGGGGCCAACGTCCTGACTTTC.

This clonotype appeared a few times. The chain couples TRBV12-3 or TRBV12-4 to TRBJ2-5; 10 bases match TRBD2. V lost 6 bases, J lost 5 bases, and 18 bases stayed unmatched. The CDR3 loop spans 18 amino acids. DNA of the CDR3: TGTGCCAGCAGACCAAAACCTAGCGGGAGAGGTGGCAGGGAGACCCAGTACTTC. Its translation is CASRPKPSGRGGRETQYF.

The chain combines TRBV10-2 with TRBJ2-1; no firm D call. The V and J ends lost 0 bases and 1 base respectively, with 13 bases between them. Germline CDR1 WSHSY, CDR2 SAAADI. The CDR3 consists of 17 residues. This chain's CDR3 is CASSESISVLSYNEQFF. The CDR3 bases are TGCGCCAGCAGTGAGTCGATATCGGTTTTGTCCTACAATGAGCAGTTCTTC.